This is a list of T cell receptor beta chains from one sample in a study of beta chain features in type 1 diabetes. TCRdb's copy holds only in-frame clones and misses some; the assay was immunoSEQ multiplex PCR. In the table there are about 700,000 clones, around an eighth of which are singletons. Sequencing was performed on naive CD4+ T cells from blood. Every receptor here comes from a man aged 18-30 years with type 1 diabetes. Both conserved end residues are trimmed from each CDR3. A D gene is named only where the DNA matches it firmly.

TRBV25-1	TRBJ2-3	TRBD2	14	ASSASLAGSADTQY
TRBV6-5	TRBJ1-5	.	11	ASSTKGRQPQH
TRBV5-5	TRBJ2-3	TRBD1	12	ASTLTGGRDTQY
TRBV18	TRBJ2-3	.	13	ASSPQGASTDTQY
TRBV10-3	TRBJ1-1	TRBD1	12	AISAGRGRTEAF
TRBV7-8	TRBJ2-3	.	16	ASSLAQAFQGLADTQY
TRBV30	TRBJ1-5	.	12	AWSRGTHNQPQH
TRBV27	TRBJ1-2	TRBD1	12	ASSLTRGDYGYT
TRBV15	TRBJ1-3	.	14	ATSRGLVGAGNTIY
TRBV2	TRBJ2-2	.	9	ASSPAGELF
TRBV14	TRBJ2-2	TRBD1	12	ASSRDRGTGELF
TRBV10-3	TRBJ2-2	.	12	AIRALGNTGELF
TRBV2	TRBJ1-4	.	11	ASSVRANEKLF
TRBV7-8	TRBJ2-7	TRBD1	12	ASRFTGGPYEQY
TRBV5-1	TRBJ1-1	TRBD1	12	ASSWGQGNTEAF
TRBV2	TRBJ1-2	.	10	ASSLGQGIYT
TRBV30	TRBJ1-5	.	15	AWEIGTGGISNQPQH
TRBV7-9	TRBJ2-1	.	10	ASSLVDNEQF
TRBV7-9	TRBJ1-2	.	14	ASSPNLDSLNYGYT
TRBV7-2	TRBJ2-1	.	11	ASSLDDWGRKF
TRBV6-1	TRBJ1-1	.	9	ASSEILEAF
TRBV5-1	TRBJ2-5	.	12	ASSQPTGLETQY
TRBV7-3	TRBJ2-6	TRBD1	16	ASSFTGGQFSGANVLT
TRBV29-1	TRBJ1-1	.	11	SVVRGGNTEAF
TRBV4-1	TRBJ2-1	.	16	ASSRRRGGGVQFHEQF
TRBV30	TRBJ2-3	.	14	AWSRVRGGSTDTQY
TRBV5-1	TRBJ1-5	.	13	ASSPAGERNQPQH
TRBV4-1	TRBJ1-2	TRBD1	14	ASSQDLGTALGGYT
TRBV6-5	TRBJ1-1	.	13	ASSYSNGVNTEAF
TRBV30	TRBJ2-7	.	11	AWSERASDEQY
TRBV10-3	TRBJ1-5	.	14	AISVGSGRSNQPQH
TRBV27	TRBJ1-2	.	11	ASTPGLGYGYT
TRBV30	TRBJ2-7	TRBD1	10	AWSLTGDEQY
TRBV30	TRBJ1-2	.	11	AWSVVTPEGYT
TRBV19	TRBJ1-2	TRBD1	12	ASSIQRDSESVI
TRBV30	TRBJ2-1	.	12	AWDSGTDGNEQF
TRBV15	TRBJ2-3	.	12	ATSRELGTDTQY
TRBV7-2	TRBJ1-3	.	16	ASSLVLRYGSSGNTIY
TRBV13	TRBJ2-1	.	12	ASSGRAGRDEQF
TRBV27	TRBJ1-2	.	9	ASGPNYGYT